Given below is one T cell receptor beta chain in context. Its matching antigen is unknown. Amplification used 60 Vbeta primers and 13 Jbeta primers. TCRdb keeps only in-frame clones here, not all; method: immunoSEQ multiplex PCR. This sample yields tens of thousands of clones, of which 76% are seen a single time; 8.4% belongs to the top ten. Per the germline V gene, CDR1 is SGHTA and CDR2 is FQGNSA. There are 18 residues in the CDR3. V trimming: 5 bases; J trimming: 5 bases; junction bases outside the gene matches: 15. The data were taken from a study of cytomegalovirus exposure and HLA in healthy donors. Regarding the study as a whole: Earlier analysis looked at TCR beta V segments, and most were productive about 90% or about 30% of the time.

This clonotype was sampled from a woman in her 30s in good health and CMV-seropositive. Sequencing was performed on PBMCs. The rearrangement links TRBV7-2 to TRBJ2-3; 11 bases match TRBD2. CDR3 coding DNA: TGTGCCAGCAGCGCAATTAGCGGGGGGGCCAGGATGATAGATACGCAGTATTTT. Protein: CASSAISGGARMIDTQYF.